The clone carrying this TCR beta chain occurred many times. This specimen comes from a study of T cells in Graves' hyperthyroidism and ophthalmopathy. Trimming removed 4 bases from V and 4 bases from J, with 22 bases in between. CDR1 DFQATT and CDR2 SNEGSKA come from the germline V gene (reference sequence). The CDR3 sequence is 16 residues long. Researchers amplified the TCR beta CDR3 regions from RNA transcripts. HTBI primers were employed in a first-round RT-PCR of the TCR CDR3. TCRdb passed the multiplex PCR reads through MiXCR, listing each CDR3 protein once. The table lists roughly 380,000 distinct CDR3 sequences, about a sixth of them singletons, with around 15% in the top ten. Clinical symptoms, serum thyroxine, TRAb, thyroid ultrasound and orbital computed tomography established diagnosis.

This TCR was sampled from a woman aged 40 to 49 with Graves' ophthalmopathy. The chain joins TRBV20-1 to TRBJ1-1; D remains ambiguous. The sample comprised blood. The CDR3 loop reads CSAKVPSVSATTEAFF. As DNA, the CDR3 is TGCAGTGCTAAGGTTCCATCCGTCTCTGCTACCACTGAAGCTTTCTTT.